The clone carrying this T cell receptor beta chain was seen repeatedly, ten times or more. The antigen remains undetermined. Germline V gene lookup returns CDR1 SGDLS and CDR2 YYNGEE. Trimming pared 3 bases from V and 1 base from J, leaving 7 bases between. The CDR3 length is 13 residues. This record belongs to a study of shared clonotypes between healthy human individuals. Overall study findings and caveats: Relative to memory subsets, naive subsets generally showed larger estimated richness. Clonotypes shared by all four donors outscored non-shared clonotypes in generation probability. What rarefaction showed was incomplete sorted-subset sequencing despite large depth.

Replicate PCRs from sorted subsets contained 200 ng DNA, which is 30,000 to 35,000 T cell genomes. Sequencing was performed with immunoSEQ multiplex PCR; in TCRdb, only in-frame clones are kept and a portion is missing. The data contain around 100,000 clones, less than 80% of them seen just once; the ten biggest clones take up less than 55%. The receptor comes from a man aged 25-40 years in good health. The material sequenced was memory CD8+ T cells sorted from blood. Subset reported: CD45RO+ cells pooled with CCR7-negative TemRA cells. The V call is TRBV9, the J call TRBJ2-5, with D unclear. The CDR3: CASSADAQETQYF. Written as DNA, the CDR3 is TGTGCCAGCAGCGCGGACGCCCAAGAGACCCAGTACTTC.